This passage covers 21 T cell receptor beta chains from one sample sequenced in a study of T cell repertoires in cytomegalovirus infection. TCRdb ran MiXCR on the reads and lists one entry per CDR3 protein. In the table there are approximately 150,000 distinct CDR3 sequences, 15% to 20% of which are singletons. The specimen sequenced was CD8+ T cells from PBMCs. Receptors originate from a human donor in good health (CMV status not recorded). Some clones in this sample may be carry-over from other donors' samples.

The chain has TRBV6-5 and TRBJ2-1; 8 bases are shared with TRBD1. The CDR3 runs 13 residues. Per the germline V gene, CDR1 is MNHEY and CDR2 is SVGAGI. Trimming cost V 8 bases and J 6 bases; bases outside gene matches: 6. CDR3 coding DNA: TGTGCCAGCCGCTACAGGGGGGTCAATGAGCAGTTCTTC. It yields the protein CASRYRGVNEQFF.

This clonotype appeared a few times. The rearrangement uses TRBV28 and TRBJ2-7, with a tentative D call TRBD1 (6 bases). The CDR3 is 16 amino acids. From germline, CDR1 is MDHEN and CDR2 SYDVKM. Deletions cut 6 bases from V and 4 bases from J, with 22 bases between. Written as DNA, the CDR3 is TGTGCCAGCAGCACCGGCGCAGGGGCAGGGGTATACGAGCAGTACTTC. This sequence encodes CASSTGAGAGVYEQYF.

This clonotype was seen a few times. The CDR3 DNA reads as TGTGCCACCGTCTTCGATCGGGGGGAGAGCCCATCCTACCAAGAGACCCAGTACTTC. Translation: CATVFDRGESPSYQETQYF. The chain combines TRBV7-9 with TRBJ2-5; the match to TRBD2 covers 7 bases. Per the germline V gene, CDR1 is SEHNR and CDR2 is FQNEAQ (reference sequence). The V gene end was trimmed by 10 bases and the J gene end by 0 bases; junction bases not matched to a gene: 23. This CDR3 is built from 19 residues.

This clonotype turned up a few times. The J gene is TRBJ2-1, the V gene TRBV7-2; the match to TRBD2 covers 7 bases. Looked up from germline, CDR1 is SGHTA and CDR2 is FQGNSA. The CDR3 is 15 residues long. Trimming cost V 7 bases and J 7 bases; bases outside gene matches: 13. The CDR3 protein is CASILIEGGINEQFF. The DNA for the CDR3 is TGTGCCAGCATCCTGATCGAGGGAGGGATAAATGAGCAGTTCTTC.

This clonotype was seen ten or more times. The CDR3 reads CASSFRHGGPEAFF. The CDR3 DNA follows: TGTGCCAGCAGCTTCCGTCACGGAGGCCCTGAAGCTTTCTTT. This chain connects TRBV11-1 to TRBJ1-1; unclear D gene. Trimming cost V 3 bases and J 6 bases, with 14 bases left between them. The CDR3 length is 14 residues. Germline assignment: CDR1 SGHAT and CDR2 FQDESV (reference sequence).

This clonotype was seen ten or more times. V is TRBV7-8 and J is TRBJ2-7; possibly TRBD1 or TRBD2 for D (5 bases each). The germline V gene has CDR1 SGHVS and CDR2 FQNEAQ. The CDR3 runs to 14 residues. V was trimmed by 1 base and J by 3 bases, leaving 10 bases between them. CDR3 region: CASSLGDGFYEQYF. The CDR3 DNA is TGTGCCAGCAGCTTAGGGGACGGATTCTACGAGCAGTACTTC.

The CDR3 bases are TGTGCCAGCTCCGACGGACAGGGGGCTTCACCCCTCCACTTT. Translating it yields CASSDGQGASPLHF. The rearrangement joins TRBV28 to TRBJ1-6, with 11 bases that match TRBD1. Per germline, CDR1 MDHEN and CDR2 SYDVKM. V lost 8 bases, J lost 9 bases, and 6 bases stayed unmatched. The CDR3 has 14 amino acids.

This rearrangement joins TRBV12-3 or TRBV12-4 to TRBJ2-1, with 10 bases matching TRBD2. This CDR3 is 15 amino acids long. Trimming took 2 bases from V and 3 from J; bases not matched to a gene: 1. For the CDR3, the DNA is TGTGCCAGCAGTTTATCTAGCGGGGGCTACAATGAGCAGTTCTTC. It yields the protein CASSLSSGGYNEQFF.

This clonotype was observed a few times. This chain connects TRBV7-9 to TRBJ1-3; D gene unclear. The V end was cut by 3 bases, the J end by 5 bases, with 8 bases between. The CDR3 spans 13 residues. In germline, CDR1 is SEHNR, CDR2 FQNEAQ (reference sequence). The CDR3 DNA is TGTGCCAGCAGCTTTACGGGGAGAAACACCATATATTTT. As protein: CASSFTGRNTIYF.

This chain uses TRBV7-8 with TRBJ1-3; the D gene is possibly TRBD1 (6 bases). The CDR3 is made up of 16 amino acids. Per the germline V gene, CDR1 is SGHVS and CDR2 is FQNEAQ. Trimming stripped 5 bases from V and 0 bases from J, with 14 bases between. CDR3 amino acids: CASSPGGRISGNTIYF. The DNA of the CDR3 is TGTGCCAGCAGCCCCGGGGGGCGGATCTCTGGAAACACCATATATTTT.

CDR3 in amino acids: CASSPLGGPGDEQYF. DNA of the CDR3: TGTGCCAGTAGCCCACTTGGGGGGCCAGGGGACGAGCAGTACTTC. The V gene is TRBV28, the J gene TRBJ2-7, with D tentatively TRBD1 or TRBD2 (6 bases each). The V end lost 9 bases, the J end lost 5 bases, and 23 bases lay between the germline ends. The CDR3 loop spans 15 amino acids. CDR1 and CDR2 (germline): MDHEN, SYDVKM.

The chain uses TRBV12-5 and TRBJ2-6; D ambiguous. The CDR3 extends over 13 amino acids. The germline gives CDR1 LGHNT, CDR2 FRNRAP. Between the trimmed V and J ends, which lost 2 bases and 4 bases, there was a span of 3 bases. The DNA for the CDR3 is TGTGCTAGTGGTTTGTCCGGGGCCAACGTCCTGACTTTC. The encoded protein is CASGLSGANVLTF.

The chain is built from TRBV28 and TRBJ1-2; D is unresolved. Germline V gene data show CDR1 as MDHEN and CDR2 as SYDVKM. The V and J ends lost 7 bases and 2 bases respectively, with 14 bases between them. The CDR3 covers 14 residues. CDR3 amino acids: CASTPRAINYGYTF. CDR3 coding DNA: TGTGCCAGCACTCCCCGCGCGATAAACTATGGCTACACCTTC.

The sample holds many counts of this clonotype. V gene TRBV6-4 combines with J gene TRBJ1-2, with TRBD1 identical over 8 bases. The CDR3 is made up of 13 amino acids. Per the germline V gene, CDR1 is MRHNA and CDR2 is SNTAGT. The junction had 9 bases not matched to a gene; V was cut back by 7 bases and J by 8 bases. CDR3 in amino acids: CASKDGTGDGYTF. The CDR3 DNA follows: TGTGCCAGCAAAGACGGGACAGGCGACGGCTACACCTTC.

The genes are TRBV28 and TRBJ2-7, with 10 bases aligning to TRBD1. The CDR3 length is 14 residues. Unmatched junction bases numbered 3, after V lost 7 bases and J lost 0 bases. Per the germline V gene, CDR1 is MDHEN and CDR2 is SYDVKM. CDR3 in amino acids: CASKGQGNSYEQYF. The CDR3 DNA reads TGTGCCAGCAAGGGACAGGGGAACTCCTACGAGCAGTACTTC. The entire variable domain, with the rest obtained from reference TRBV28 and TRBJ2-7, is as follows: DVKVTQSSRYLVKRTGEKVFLECVQDMDHENMFWYRQDPGLGLRLIYFSYDVKMKEKGDIPEGYSVSREKKERFSLILESASTNQTSMYLCASKGQGNSYEQYFGPGTRLTVT.

This clonotype has a handful of counts. The gene calls are TRBV2 and TRBJ1-1; D perhaps matches TRBD1 (5 bases). The CDR3 runs 14 residues. CDR1 SNHLY and CDR2 FYNNEI come from the germline V gene. The V gene lost 2 bases and the J gene lost 1 base, with 8 bases spanning the gap. CDR3 sequence: CASSEWQGNTEAFF. CDR3 coding DNA: TGTGCCAGCAGTGAATGGCAGGGGAACACTGAAGCTTTCTTT.

The chain has TRBV6-5 and TRBJ1-1; possibly TRBD1 for D (6 bases). Germline CDR1 is MNHEY and CDR2 is SVGAGI. CDR3 length: 14 amino acids. Trimming took off 4 bases at V and 3 bases at J, with 12 bases between the two ends. CDR3 sequence reads: CASSSRGPDTEAFF. CDR3 sequence (DNA): TGTGCCAGCAGTTCCCGGGGGCCGGACACTGAAGCTTTCTTT.

This clonotype was observed a few times. The chain carries TRBV7-3 and TRBJ2-1, with 9 bases fitting TRBD2. Germline CDR1 SGHTA, CDR2 FQGTGA. The CDR3 extends over 13 amino acids. V was pared by 3 bases and J by 6 bases, with 0 bases of the junction left unmatched. Here the CDR3 DNA reads TGTGCCAGCAGCTTTAGCGGGAGCAATGAGCAGTTCTTC. As protein: CASSFSGSNEQFF.

The chain links TRBV12-3 or TRBV12-4 to TRBJ1-4; D is ambiguous. The germline V and J ends were trimmed by 6 bases and 5 bases, with 10 bases remaining between them. This CDR3 is built from 13 residues. The CDR3 DNA is TGTGCCAGCAGCCCGGACGGAAATGAAAAACTGTTTTTT. This encodes CASSPDGNEKLFF.

This clonotype came up a few times. CDR3 amino acids: CASSFRVREPQHF. CDR3 bases: TGTGCCAGCAGTTTTCGGGTTAGGGAGCCCCAGCATTTT. The chain recombines TRBV28 with TRBJ1-5, with no clear D. The CDR3 has 13 amino acids. V lost 3 bases and J lost 8, with 11 bases in between. CDR1 MDHEN and CDR2 SYDVKM come from the germline V gene.

In its sample, this clonotype was seen a few times. The rearrangement links TRBV11-2 to TRBJ1-2; 10 bases line up with TRBD1. V was pared by 3 bases and J by 3 bases, with 7 bases of the junction left unmatched. CDR1 and CDR2 from the germline V gene are SGHAT and FQNNGV. CDR3 length: 16 residues. The CDR3: CASSFSGTGEDYGYTF. In DNA form, the CDR3 reads TGTGCCAGCAGCTTCTCTGGGACAGGGGAGGACTATGGCTACACCTTC. The variable domain in full, with the rest retrieved from reference TRBV11-2 and TRBJ1-2, is EAGVAQSPRYKIIEKRQSVAFWCNPISGHATLYWYQQILGQGPKLLIQFQNNGVVDDSQLPKDRFSAERLKGVDSTLKIQPAKLEDSAVYLCASSFSGTGEDYGYTFGSGTRLTVV.